The clone carrying this T cell receptor beta chain has a handful of counts. Its matching antigen is unknown. This sample was taken from a study of T-cell memory formation after mild COVID-19. Deletions cut 2 bases from V and 3 bases from J, with 14 bases between. The germline V gene encodes CDR1 MNHEY and CDR2 SVGAGI. This CDR3 spans 17 amino acids. TCRdb re-derived calls from the 5' RACE reads in MiXCR, one entry per CDR3 protein. The table has approximately 150,000 distinct CDR3 sequences, approximately 21% seen once. Study-level points and caveats: CD4/CD8 balance characterized clones contracting day 15 to 85, and CD4+ skew characterized later expanders.

The sample taken for sequencing was PBMCs or a T cell subset sorted from them (not recorded which). This chain joins TRBV6-5 and TRBJ2-6, with D possibly being TRBD2 (5 bases). The sequence derives from an adult woman who had mild COVID-19 (a few samples of this study predate the infection). Cell type and time point are not known. The CDR3 coding sequence is TGTGCCAGCAGTTACACACGGAGGCCTGGTGGGGCCAACGTCCTGACTTTC. It specifies CASSYTRRPGGANVLTF.